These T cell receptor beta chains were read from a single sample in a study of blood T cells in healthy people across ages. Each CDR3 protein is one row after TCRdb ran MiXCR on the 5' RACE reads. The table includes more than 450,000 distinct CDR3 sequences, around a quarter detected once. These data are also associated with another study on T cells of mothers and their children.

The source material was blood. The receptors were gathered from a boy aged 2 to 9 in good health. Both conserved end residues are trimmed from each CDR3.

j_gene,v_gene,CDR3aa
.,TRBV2,ASSEAGVTYEQY
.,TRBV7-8,ASSLGREPPYNEQF
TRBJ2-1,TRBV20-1,SARRLAGRRSDNEQF
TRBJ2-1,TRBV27,ASSARAGGSYNEQF
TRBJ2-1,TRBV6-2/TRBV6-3,ASSNRLAGQF
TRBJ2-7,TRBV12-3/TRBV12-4,ASSFGTSASEQY
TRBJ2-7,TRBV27,ASSPDGVSSYEQY
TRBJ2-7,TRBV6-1,ASRMPNEQY
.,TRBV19,ASSIGTGGLAILVEQF
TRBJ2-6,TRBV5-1,ASSFEGSGANVLT
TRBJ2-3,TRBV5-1,ASSPGQGSQY
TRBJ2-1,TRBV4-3,ASSQGGDYNEQF
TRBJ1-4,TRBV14,ASSPPGGWSEKLF
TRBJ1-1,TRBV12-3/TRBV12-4,ASSFDRDTEAF
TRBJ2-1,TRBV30,AWDRAGGPQF
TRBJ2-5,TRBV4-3,ASSQALPGGSQETQY
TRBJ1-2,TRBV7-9,ASSPTGIGYT
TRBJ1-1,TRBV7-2,ASKSATGRAEAF
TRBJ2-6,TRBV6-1,ASSEGLGAGANVLT
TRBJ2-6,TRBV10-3,AISDQGSGANVLT
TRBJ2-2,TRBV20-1,SARAGLANSAGELF
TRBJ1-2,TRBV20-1,SARVDRGLDGYT
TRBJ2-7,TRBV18,ASSPRAESYEQY
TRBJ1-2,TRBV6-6,ASSYDFNYGYT
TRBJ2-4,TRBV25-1,ASSGDRTAKNIQY
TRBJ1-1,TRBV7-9,ASSALGNTEAF
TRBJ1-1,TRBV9,ASSVAGQGAEAF